This T cell receptor beta chain was recovered during a study of T cells in Graves' hyperthyroidism and ophthalmopathy. Regions amplified from RNA transcripts were the TCR beta CDR3 regions. HTBI primers were used for first-round RT-PCR of the TCR CDR3. Each CDR3 protein gets one entry after TCRdb re-called the multiplex PCR reads with MiXCR. This table has roughly 650,000 distinct CDR3 sequences, around 15% appearing once. This CDR3 has 16 amino acids. From germline, CDR1 is MNHEY and CDR2 SVGAGI. The V and J ends lost 0 bases and 4 bases respectively, with 15 bases between them. This clonotype was seen a few times.

This rearrangement joins TRBV6-5 to TRBJ1-1; D possibly corresponds to TRBD1 (5 bases). The clonotype comes from a woman aged 35 to 49 with Graves' ophthalmopathy. Input material: blood. The DNA for the CDR3 is TGTGCCAGCAGTTACTCTATAAGACAGTCTGTCACTGAAGCTTTCTTT. Residues: CASSYSIRQSVTEAFF.